The entry that follows covers one T cell receptor (beta chain) sequence. Its antigen remains undetermined. No base quality values were provided; no much bigger clone lies one nucleotide off. These data belong to a study of blood T cell repertoires in COVID-19 (TCRdb year 2020). Turning to the overall study: The collaborator samples originated in the United States, Italy and Spain and spanned the acute and convalescent phases of COVID-19. The prospective study material was composed of cDNA or gDNA derived from T cells, B-cell-depleted T cells, or PBMCs. The repertoires were made available in a free public database intended to serve as a resource for research on the immune response to SARS-CoV-2. Samples were obtained from the ongoing ImmuneRACE study (first 160 participants) and from 950 to 1,500 subjects provided by 6 global collaborators. A de-identified subject ID, COVID-19 status, age in years and sex were almost always included in the sample metadata. Where available, HLA class I and class II types were obtained from metadata supplied by the sample provider rather than from assay-based typing. Subjects who had been exposed to COVID-19, were actively infected with it, or had recovered from it provided the deeply sampled blood TCRbeta repertoires that made up the dataset.

Broad study findings and their caveats: The quantity of clinical and demographic metadata differed by source and by participant and was supplied without curation.

TCRbeta CDR3 regions were amplified from genomic DNA by means of the immunoSEQ Assay, a bias-controlled multiplex PCR. The original methods were these. Nucleated cell counts per sample were estimated from amplification of reference gene primers within the assay. To quantify the absolute abundance of each unique TCRbeta CDR3 rearrangement, sequence reads were collapsed and filtered. For each sample, productive Simpson clonality was calculated as the square root of Simpson's diversity index across productive rearrangements. TCRdb took this table from immuneACCESS and kept in-frame rearrangements with V and J called. Such tables lack part of the clones; where checked against another copy, unresolved V genes explain under half of the gap, and the rest is unexplained. The DNA gave D and trimming, while V, J and clone size come from that table. The sample data list 63,000 or so clones, and 85% to 90% of these were observed just once. Jointly, the top ten make up 1.4% of the sample.

From the cysteine up to the phenylalanine, the CDR3 has a length of 14 residues. The sequence is cut down to CDR3 DNA, 42 bases in frame from base 1. Per the germline V gene (reference sequence), DFQATT is the CDR1 and SNEGSKA is the CDR2. The junction carries 12 bases between V and J, which are trimmed by 3 bases and 0 bases respectively. The collaborating institutions used their own protocols to collect whole blood in K2EDTA tubes. Collaborator samples were shipped for TCRbeta analysis as frozen whole blood, isolated PBMCs, or DNA extracted from either sample type. Here the chain combines TRBV20-1 and TRBJ2-7; TRBD2 is a possible D gene, resting on 6 matching bases. Sequencing was carried out using peripheral blood. This clonotype was obtained from a human donor in a cohort sampled during active COVID-19. The CDR3 protein sequence reads: CSASWGEFSYEQYF. The DNA sequence follows: TGCAGTGCTAGTTGGGGGGAGTTCTCCTACGAGCAGTACTTC.